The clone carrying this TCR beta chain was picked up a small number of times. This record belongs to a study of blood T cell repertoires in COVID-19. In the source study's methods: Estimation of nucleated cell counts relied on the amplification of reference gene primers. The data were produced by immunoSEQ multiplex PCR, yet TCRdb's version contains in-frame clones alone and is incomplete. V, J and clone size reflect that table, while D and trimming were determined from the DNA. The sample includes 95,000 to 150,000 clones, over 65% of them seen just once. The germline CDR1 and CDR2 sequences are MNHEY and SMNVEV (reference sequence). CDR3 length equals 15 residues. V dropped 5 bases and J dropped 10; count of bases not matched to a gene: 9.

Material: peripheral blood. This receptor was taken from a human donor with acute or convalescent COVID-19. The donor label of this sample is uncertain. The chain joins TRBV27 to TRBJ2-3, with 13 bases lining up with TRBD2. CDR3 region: CASSRTSGGPGAQYF. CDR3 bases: TGTGCCAGCAGTAGGACTAGCGGGGGACCCGGGGCGCAGTATTTT.